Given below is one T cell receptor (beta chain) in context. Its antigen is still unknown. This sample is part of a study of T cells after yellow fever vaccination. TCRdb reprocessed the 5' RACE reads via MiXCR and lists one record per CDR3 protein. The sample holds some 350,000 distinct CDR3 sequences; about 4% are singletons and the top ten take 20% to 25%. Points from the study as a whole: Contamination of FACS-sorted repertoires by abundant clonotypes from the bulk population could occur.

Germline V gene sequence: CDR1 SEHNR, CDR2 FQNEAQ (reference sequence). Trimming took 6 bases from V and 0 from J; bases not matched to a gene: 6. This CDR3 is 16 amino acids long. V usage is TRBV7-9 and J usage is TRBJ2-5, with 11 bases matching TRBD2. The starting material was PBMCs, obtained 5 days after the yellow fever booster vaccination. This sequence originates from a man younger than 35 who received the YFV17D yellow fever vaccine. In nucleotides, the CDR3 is TGTGCCAGCAGTGATCGACTAGCGGGGAACCAAGAGACCCAGTACTTC. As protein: CASSDRLAGNQETQYF.